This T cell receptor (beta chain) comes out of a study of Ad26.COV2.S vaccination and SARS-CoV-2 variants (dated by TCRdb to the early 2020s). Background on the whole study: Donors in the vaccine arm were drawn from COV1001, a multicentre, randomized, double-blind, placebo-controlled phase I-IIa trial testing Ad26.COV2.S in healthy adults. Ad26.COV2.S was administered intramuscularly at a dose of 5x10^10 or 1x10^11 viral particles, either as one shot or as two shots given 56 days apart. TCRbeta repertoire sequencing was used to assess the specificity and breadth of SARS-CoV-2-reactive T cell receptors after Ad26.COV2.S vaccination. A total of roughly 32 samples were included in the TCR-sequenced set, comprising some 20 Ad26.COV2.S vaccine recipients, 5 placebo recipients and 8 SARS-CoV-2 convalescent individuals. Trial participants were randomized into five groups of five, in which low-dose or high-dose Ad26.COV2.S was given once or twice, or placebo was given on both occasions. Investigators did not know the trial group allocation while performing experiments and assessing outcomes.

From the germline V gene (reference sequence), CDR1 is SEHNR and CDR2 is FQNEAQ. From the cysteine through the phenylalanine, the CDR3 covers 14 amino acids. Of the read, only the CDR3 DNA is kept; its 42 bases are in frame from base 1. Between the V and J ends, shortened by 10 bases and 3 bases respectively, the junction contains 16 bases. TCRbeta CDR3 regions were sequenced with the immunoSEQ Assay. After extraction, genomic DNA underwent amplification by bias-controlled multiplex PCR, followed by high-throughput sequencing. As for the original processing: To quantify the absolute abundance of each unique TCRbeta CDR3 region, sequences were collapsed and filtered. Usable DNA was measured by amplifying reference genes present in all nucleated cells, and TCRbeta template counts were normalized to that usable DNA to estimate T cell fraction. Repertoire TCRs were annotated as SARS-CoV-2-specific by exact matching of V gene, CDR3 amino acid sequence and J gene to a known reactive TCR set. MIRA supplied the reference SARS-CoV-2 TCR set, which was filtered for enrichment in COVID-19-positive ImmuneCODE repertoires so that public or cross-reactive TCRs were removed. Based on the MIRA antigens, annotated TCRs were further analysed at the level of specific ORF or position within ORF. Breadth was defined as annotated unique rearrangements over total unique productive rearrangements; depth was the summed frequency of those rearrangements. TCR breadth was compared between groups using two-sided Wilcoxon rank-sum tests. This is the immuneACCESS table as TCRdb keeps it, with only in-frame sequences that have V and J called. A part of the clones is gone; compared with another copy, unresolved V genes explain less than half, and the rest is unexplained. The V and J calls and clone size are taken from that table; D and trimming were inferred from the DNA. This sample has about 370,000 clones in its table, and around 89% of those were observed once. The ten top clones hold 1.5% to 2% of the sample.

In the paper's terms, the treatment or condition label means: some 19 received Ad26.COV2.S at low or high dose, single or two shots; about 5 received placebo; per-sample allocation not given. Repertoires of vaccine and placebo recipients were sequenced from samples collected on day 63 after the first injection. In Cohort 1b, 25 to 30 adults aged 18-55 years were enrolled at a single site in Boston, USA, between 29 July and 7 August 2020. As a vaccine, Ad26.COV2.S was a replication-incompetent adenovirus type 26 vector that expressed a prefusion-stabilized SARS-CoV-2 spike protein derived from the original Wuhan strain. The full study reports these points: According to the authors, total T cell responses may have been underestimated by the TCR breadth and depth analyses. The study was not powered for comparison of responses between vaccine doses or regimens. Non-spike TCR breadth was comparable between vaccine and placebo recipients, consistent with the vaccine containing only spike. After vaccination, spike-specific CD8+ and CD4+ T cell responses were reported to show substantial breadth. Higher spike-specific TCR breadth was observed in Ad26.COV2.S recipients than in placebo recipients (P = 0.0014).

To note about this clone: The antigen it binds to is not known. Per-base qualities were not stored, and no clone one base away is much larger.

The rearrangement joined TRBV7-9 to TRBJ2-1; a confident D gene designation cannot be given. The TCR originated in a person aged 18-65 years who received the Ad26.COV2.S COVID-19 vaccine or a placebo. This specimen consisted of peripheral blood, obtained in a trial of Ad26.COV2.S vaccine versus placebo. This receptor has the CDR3 CATSDWKNYNEQFF. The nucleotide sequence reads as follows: TGTGCCACCAGTGACTGGAAAAACTACAATGAGCAGTTCTTC.